A selection of T cell receptor beta chains follows, all from one sample in a study of T cell responses to AZD1222 COVID-19 vaccine. Sequencing used immunoSEQ multiplex PCR; TCRdb keeps in-frame clones, though not all of them. The sample shows 90,000 to 110,000 clones, 85% to 90% of them seen only once. The starting material was peripheral blood, obtained on day 0 of AZD1222 vaccination. Receptors originate from an adult in good health. Each CDR3 is given with its conserved first and last residue. The order of the fields is V gene, D gene, clone size, J gene, CDR3 protein, CDR3 DNA. A D gene is named only where the DNA matches it firmly. Size tells how often a clone was seen (once, few, many) or the class of an expanded clone, and some rows leave it out.

v_call: TRBV6-5; d_call: -; clone_size: few; j_call: TRBJ2-2; cdr3_aa: CASSYGGTGELFF; cdr3_nt: TGTGCCAGCAGTTACGGGGGCACCGGGGAGCTGTTTTTT
v_call: TRBV6-1; d_call: TRBD2; clone_size: once; j_call: TRBJ2-7; cdr3_aa: CASSRLAGGGEQYF; cdr3_nt: TGTGCCAGCAGTCGTCTAGCGGGAGGAGGCGAGCAGTACTTC
v_call: TRBV27; d_call: TRBD1; clone_size: -; j_call: TRBJ2-1; cdr3_aa: CASSSGQGTYNEQFF; cdr3_nt: TGTGCCAGCAGTTCGGGACAGGGAACCTACAATGAGCAGTTCTTC
v_call: TRBV12-3/TRBV12-4; d_call: -; clone_size: -; j_call: TRBJ1-3; cdr3_aa: CASKHSSGNTIYF; cdr3_nt: TGTGCCAGCAAGCATAGCTCTGGAAACACCATATATTTT
v_call: TRBV24-1; d_call: TRBD1; clone_size: once; j_call: TRBJ1-5; cdr3_aa: CATSDAGQGSNQPQHF; cdr3_nt: TGTGCCACCAGTGATGCGGGACAGGGAAGCAATCAGCCCCAGCATTTT
v_call: TRBV9; d_call: TRBD1; clone_size: once; j_call: TRBJ1-2; cdr3_aa: CASSAEIRVQGAWGYTF; cdr3_nt: TGTGCCAGCAGCGCCGAAATACGAGTACAGGGGGCATGGGGCTACACCTTC
v_call: TRBV24-1; d_call: -; clone_size: -; j_call: TRBJ2-3; cdr3_aa: CATSDTSTDTQYF; cdr3_nt: TGTGCCACCAGTGATACTAGTACAGATACGCAGTATTTT
v_call: TRBV7-8; d_call: TRBD2; clone_size: -; j_call: TRBJ2-6; cdr3_aa: CASSLAGLASGVLTF; cdr3_nt: TGTGCCAGCAGCTTAGCGGGACTAGCTTCCGGCGTCCTGACTTTC
v_call: TRBV5-5; d_call: TRBD1; clone_size: -; j_call: TRBJ1-2; cdr3_aa: CASSLGQGAIYGYTF; cdr3_nt: TGTGCCAGCAGCTTGGGGCAGGGGGCAATCTATGGCTACACCTTC
v_call: TRBV6-5; d_call: -; clone_size: -; j_call: TRBJ1-1; cdr3_aa: CASSYSTRINTEAFF; cdr3_nt: TGTGCCAGCAGTTACTCAACCAGGATAAACACTGAAGCTTTCTTT
v_call: TRBV25-1; d_call: -; clone_size: -; j_call: TRBJ1-1; cdr3_aa: CASSSRGSEAFF; cdr3_nt: TGTGCCAGCAGTAGTAGGGGCTCTGAAGCTTTCTTT
v_call: TRBV5-1; d_call: TRBD2; clone_size: -; j_call: TRBJ2-3; cdr3_aa: CASSPGLAGTDTQYF; cdr3_nt: TGCGCCAGCAGCCCCGGACTAGCGGGCACAGATACGCAGTATTTT
v_call: TRBV4-3; d_call: -; clone_size: -; j_call: TRBJ2-7; cdr3_aa: CASSQAPGPGAYEQYF; cdr3_nt: TGCGCCAGCAGCCAAGCCCCGGGCCCCGGGGCTTACGAGCAGTACTTC
v_call: TRBV7-3; d_call: -; clone_size: -; j_call: TRBJ1-3; cdr3_aa: CASSLTPGNTIYF; cdr3_nt: TGTGCCAGCAGCTTAACCCCTGGAAACACCATATATTTT
v_call: TRBV19; d_call: TRBD1; clone_size: once; j_call: TRBJ1-2; cdr3_aa: CASSPTWDSNYGYTF; cdr3_nt: TGTGCCAGTAGTCCAACGTGGGACAGCAATTATGGCTACACCTTC
v_call: TRBV7-2; d_call: TRBD1; clone_size: -; j_call: TRBJ2-7; cdr3_aa: CASSQPLGTGGDEQYF; cdr3_nt: TGTGCCAGCAGCCAACCATTAGGGACAGGGGGCGACGAGCAGTACTTC
v_call: TRBV6-4; d_call: -; clone_size: -; j_call: TRBJ2-1; cdr3_aa: CASSQYGGEQFF; cdr3_nt: TGTGCCAGCAGTCAGTATGGTGGTGAGCAGTTCTTC
v_call: TRBV7-2; d_call: -; clone_size: -; j_call: TRBJ1-4; cdr3_aa: CASSLDSYNEKLFF; cdr3_nt: TGTGCCAGCAGCTTAGACAGTTATAATGAAAAACTGTTTTTT
v_call: TRBV4-1; d_call: -; clone_size: -; j_call: TRBJ2-1; cdr3_aa: CASSHPIRDSYNEQFF; cdr3_nt: TGCGCCAGCAGCCACCCGATCCGGGACTCCTACAATGAGCAGTTCTTC
v_call: TRBV21-1; d_call: -; clone_size: -; j_call: TRBJ2-4; cdr3_aa: CASRLAALAKNIQYF; cdr3_nt: TGTGCCAGCAGATTAGCGGCCCTAGCCAAAAACATTCAGTACTTC
v_call: TRBV7-3; d_call: -; clone_size: -; j_call: TRBJ1-2; cdr3_aa: CARDKHGVGANYGYTF; cdr3_nt: TGTGCCAGAGATAAGCATGGGGTCGGAGCTAACTATGGCTACACCTTC
v_call: TRBV6-2/TRBV6-3; d_call: -; clone_size: -; j_call: TRBJ2-7; cdr3_aa: CASSTNSYEQYF; cdr3_nt: TGTGCCAGCAGTACCAACTCCTACGAGCAGTACTTC